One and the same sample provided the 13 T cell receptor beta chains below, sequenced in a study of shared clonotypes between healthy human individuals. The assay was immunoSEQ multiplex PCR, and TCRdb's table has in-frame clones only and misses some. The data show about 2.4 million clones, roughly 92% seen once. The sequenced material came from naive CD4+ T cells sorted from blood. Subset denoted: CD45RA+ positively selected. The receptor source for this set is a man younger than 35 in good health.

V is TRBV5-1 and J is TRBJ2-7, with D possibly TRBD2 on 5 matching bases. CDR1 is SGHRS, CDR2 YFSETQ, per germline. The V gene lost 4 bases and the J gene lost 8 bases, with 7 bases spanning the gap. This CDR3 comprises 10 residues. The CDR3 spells CASSKTKQYF. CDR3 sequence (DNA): TGCGCCAGCAGCAAGACTAAGCAGTACTTC.

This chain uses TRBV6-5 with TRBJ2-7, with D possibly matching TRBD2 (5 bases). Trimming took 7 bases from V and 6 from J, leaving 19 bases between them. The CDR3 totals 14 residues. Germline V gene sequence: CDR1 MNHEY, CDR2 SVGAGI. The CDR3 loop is CASTDAGRPSEQYF. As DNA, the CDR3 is TGTGCCAGCACCGACGCGGGCCGCCCCTCCGAGCAGTACTTC.

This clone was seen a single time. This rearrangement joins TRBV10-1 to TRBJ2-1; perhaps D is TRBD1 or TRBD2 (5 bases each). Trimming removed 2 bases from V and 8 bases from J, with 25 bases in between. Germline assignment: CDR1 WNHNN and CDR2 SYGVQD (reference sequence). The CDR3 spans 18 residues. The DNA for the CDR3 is TGCGCCAGCAGTGAGCCCCCTAACTCGGGACGCCCCAAGGATGAGCAGTTCTTC. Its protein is CASSEPPNSGRPKDEQFF.

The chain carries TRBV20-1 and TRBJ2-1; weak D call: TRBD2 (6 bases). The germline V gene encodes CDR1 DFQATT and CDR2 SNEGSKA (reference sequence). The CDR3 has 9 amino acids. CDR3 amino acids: CRTGDEQFF. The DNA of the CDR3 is TGCAGAACGGGGGATGAGCAGTTCTTC.

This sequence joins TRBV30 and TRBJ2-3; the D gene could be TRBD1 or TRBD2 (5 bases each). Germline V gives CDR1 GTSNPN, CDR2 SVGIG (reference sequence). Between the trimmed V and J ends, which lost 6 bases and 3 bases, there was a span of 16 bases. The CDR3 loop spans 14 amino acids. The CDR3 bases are TGTGCCTGTTATTCGGGAACAGGTACAGATACGCAGTATTTT. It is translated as CACYSGTGTDTQYF.

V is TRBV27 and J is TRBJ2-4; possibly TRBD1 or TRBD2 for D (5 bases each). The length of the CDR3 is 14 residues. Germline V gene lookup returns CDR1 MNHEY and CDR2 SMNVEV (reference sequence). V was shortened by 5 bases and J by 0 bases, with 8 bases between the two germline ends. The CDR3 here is CASSPGTAKNIQYF. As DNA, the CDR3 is TGTGCCAGCAGTCCCGGGACAGCCAAAAACATTCAGTACTTC.

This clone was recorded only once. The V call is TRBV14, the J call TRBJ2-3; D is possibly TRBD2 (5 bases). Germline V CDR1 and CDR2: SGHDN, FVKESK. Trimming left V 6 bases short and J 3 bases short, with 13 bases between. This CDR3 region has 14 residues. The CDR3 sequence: CASREGRTTDTQYF. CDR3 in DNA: TGTGCCAGCAGAGAAGGGAGAACGACAGATACGCAGTATTTT.

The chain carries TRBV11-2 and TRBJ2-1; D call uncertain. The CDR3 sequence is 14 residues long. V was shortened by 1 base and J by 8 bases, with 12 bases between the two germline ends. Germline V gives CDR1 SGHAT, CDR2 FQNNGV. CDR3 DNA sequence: TGTGCCAGCAGCTTAGTGAGGCAGGTGCATGAGCAGTTCTTC. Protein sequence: CASSLVRQVHEQFF.

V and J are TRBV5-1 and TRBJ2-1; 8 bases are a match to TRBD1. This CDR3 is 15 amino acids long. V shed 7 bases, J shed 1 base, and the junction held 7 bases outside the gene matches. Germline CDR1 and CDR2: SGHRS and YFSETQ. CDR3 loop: CASSDRGSSYNEQFF. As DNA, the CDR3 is TGCGCCAGCTCAGACAGGGGTAGTTCCTACAATGAGCAGTTCTTC.

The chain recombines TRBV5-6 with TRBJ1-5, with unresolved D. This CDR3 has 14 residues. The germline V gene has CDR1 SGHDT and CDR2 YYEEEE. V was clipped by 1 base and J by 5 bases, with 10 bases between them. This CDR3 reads CASSLQASYQPQHF. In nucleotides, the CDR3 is TGTGCCAGCAGCTTGCAAGCGTCGTATCAGCCCCAGCATTTT.

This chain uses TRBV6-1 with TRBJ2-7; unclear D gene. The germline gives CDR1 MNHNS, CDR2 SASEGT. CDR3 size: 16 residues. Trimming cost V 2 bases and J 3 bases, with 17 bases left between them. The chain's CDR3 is CASSERRVGGDYEQYF. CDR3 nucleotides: TGTGCCAGCAGTGAAAGGAGAGTCGGCGGAGACTACGAGCAGTACTTC.

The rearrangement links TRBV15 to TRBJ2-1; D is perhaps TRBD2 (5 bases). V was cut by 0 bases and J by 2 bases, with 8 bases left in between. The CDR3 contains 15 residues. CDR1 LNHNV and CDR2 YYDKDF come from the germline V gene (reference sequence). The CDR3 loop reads CATSRDAGPYNEQFF. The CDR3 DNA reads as TGTGCCACCAGCAGAGATGCGGGTCCCTACAATGAGCAGTTCTTC.

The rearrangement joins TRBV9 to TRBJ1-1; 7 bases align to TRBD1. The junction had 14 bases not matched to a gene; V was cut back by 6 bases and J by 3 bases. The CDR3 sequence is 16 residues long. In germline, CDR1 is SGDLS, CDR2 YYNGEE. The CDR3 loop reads CASTQGDRTGYTEAFF. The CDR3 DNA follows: TGTGCCAGCACCCAGGGAGATCGGACAGGCTACACTGAAGCTTTCTTT.